This is a list of T cell receptor beta chains from one sample in a study of cytomegalovirus exposure and HLA in healthy donors. Repertoires were generated with immunoSEQ multiplex PCR, while TCRdb's copy carries only in-frame clones and drops some. This sample has about 220,000 clones, with roughly 88% found just once. Sequenced material: PBMCs. These TCRs come from a woman aged 30 to 39 in good health and CMV-seropositive. The CDR3 runs from the conserved cysteine through the conserved F or W. The order of the fields is J gene, clone size, D gene, V gene, CDR3 protein, CDR3 DNA. A D gene is named only where the DNA matches it firmly. The size entry is marked missing in some rows and otherwise reads once, few, many or a size class.

J: TRBJ2-5; size: -; D: TRBD2; V: TRBV9; CDR3: CASSVVTPSGKETQYF; DNA: TGTGCCAGCAGCGTAGTAACTCCTAGCGGGAAAGAGACCCAGTACTTC
J: TRBJ1-1; size: -; D: -; V: TRBV29-1; CDR3: CSVVKVNTEAFF; DNA: TGCAGCGTGGTCAAGGTGAACACTGAAGCTTTCTTT
J: TRBJ1-2; size: -; D: -; V: TRBV29-1; CDR3: CSVPSRDGYTF; DNA: TGCAGCGTACCGTCCCGGGACGGCTACACCTTC
J: TRBJ2-4; size: once; D: -; V: TRBV30; CDR3: CAWSEGLAKNIQYF; DNA: TGTGCCTGGAGTGAAGGGTTAGCCAAAAACATTCAGTACTTC
J: TRBJ1-1; size: -; D: -; V: TRBV6-4; CDR3: CASSEIPNTEAFF; DNA: TGTGCCAGCAGTGAGATACCGAACACTGAAGCTTTCTTT
J: TRBJ1-5; size: once; D: TRBD1; V: TRBV4-3; CDR3: CASSQVWRGPQPQHF; DNA: TGCGCCAGCAGCCAAGTTTGGAGGGGGCCTCAGCCCCAGCATTTT
J: TRBJ2-1; size: -; D: -; V: TRBV7-2; CDR3: CASSLQLYNEQFF; DNA: TGTGCCAGCAGCTTACAACTTTACAATGAGCAGTTCTTC
J: TRBJ2-7; size: -; D: -; V: TRBV7-2; CDR3: CASSLPGLGEQYF; DNA: TGTGCCAGCAGCTTACCAGGGCTAGGCGAGCAGTACTTC
J: TRBJ2-7; size: -; D: -; V: TRBV7-2; CDR3: CASSPNMLEQYF; DNA: TGTGCCAGCAGCCCCAACATGCTCGAGCAGTACTTC
J: TRBJ2-7; size: -; D: -; V: TRBV5-4; CDR3: CASSPGPAYEQYF; DNA: TGTGCCAGCAGCCCTGGACCCGCTTACGAGCAGTACTTC
J: TRBJ2-7; size: -; D: -; V: TRBV6-5; CDR3: CASSYGQHYEQYF; DNA: TGTGCCAGCAGTTACGGGCAACATTACGAGCAGTACTTC
J: TRBJ2-2; size: -; D: -; V: TRBV9; CDR3: CASSFNHGGSRTGELFF; DNA: TGTGCCAGCAGCTTTAATCATGGGGGGAGTAGGACCGGGGAGCTGTTTTTT
J: TRBJ2-7; size: -; D: TRBD1; V: TRBV27; CDR3: CASTPARDRLTYEQYF; DNA: TGTGCCAGCACCCCGGCTAGGGACAGGCTAACCTACGAGCAGTACTTC
J: TRBJ2-2; size: -; D: -; V: TRBV4-2; CDR3: CASSQEIHLRATGELFF; DNA: TGTGCCAGCAGCCAAGAAATACACCTTCGGGCTACCGGGGAGCTGTTTTTT
J: TRBJ2-1; size: -; D: TRBD2; V: TRBV6-4; CDR3: CASSDSGRRVHEQFF; DNA: TGTGCCAGCAGTGACAGCGGGAGGAGGGTGCATGAGCAGTTCTTC
J: TRBJ2-2; size: -; D: TRBD1; V: TRBV6-1; CDR3: CASSRGQGRTGELFF; DNA: TGTGCCAGCAGTAGAGGACAGGGGCGCACCGGGGAGCTGTTTTTT
J: TRBJ1-2; size: -; D: -; V: TRBV2; CDR3: CASSGSYGGYTF; DNA: TGTGCCAGCAGTGGATCGTATGGTGGCTACACCTTC
J: TRBJ2-1; size: -; D: -; V: TRBV2; CDR3: CASNENNEQFF; DNA: TGTGCCTCCAACGAGAACAATGAGCAGTTCTTC
J: TRBJ2-1; size: -; D: -; V: TRBV27; CDR3: CASSLTSRTDHIHEQFF; DNA: TGTGCCAGCAGTTTAACCTCCCGGACAGACCACATACATGAGCAGTTCTTC
J: TRBJ2-7; size: -; D: -; V: TRBV18; CDR3: CASSPSDVLYEQYF; DNA: TGTGCCAGCTCACCCTCGGACGTCCTCTACGAGCAGTACTTC
J: TRBJ2-7; size: -; D: TRBD1; V: TRBV28; CDR3: CASREPTGGGFEQYF; DNA: TGTGCCAGCAGGGAACCGACAGGGGGAGGATTCGAGCAGTACTTC
J: TRBJ2-7; size: -; D: TRBD2; V: TRBV4-1; CDR3: CASSSRAGEQYF; DNA: TGCGCCAGCAGCTCTCGAGCGGGAGAGCAGTACTTC
J: TRBJ1-1; size: -; D: -; V: TRBV29-1; CDR3: CSVVRERGDTEAFF; DNA: TGCAGCGTCGTTCGTGAAAGGGGCGACACTGAAGCTTTCTTT
J: TRBJ2-2; size: -; D: -; V: TRBV11-3; CDR3: CASSFQPDRNTGELFF; DNA: TGTGCCAGCAGCTTCCAACCTGACAGGAACACCGGGGAGCTGTTTTTT
J: TRBJ2-7; size: -; D: -; V: TRBV28; CDR3: CASSLGFRYEQYF; DNA: TGTGCCAGCAGTTTAGGGTTTCGCTACGAGCAGTACTTC
J: TRBJ2-7; size: -; D: -; V: TRBV2; CDR3: CASRGPSIGSYEQYF; DNA: TGTGCCAGCAGGGGGCCTAGTATAGGCTCCTACGAGCAGTACTTC
J: TRBJ2-3; size: -; D: TRBD2; V: TRBV9; CDR3: CASSRGASGRARHTDTQYF; DNA: TGTGCCAGCAGCAGAGGGGCTAGCGGGAGGGCCCGGCACACAGATACGCAGTATTTT
J: TRBJ2-7; size: -; D: TRBD2; V: TRBV2; CDR3: CASYPSPERGHSYEQYF; DNA: TGTGCCAGCTACCCTTCCCCTGAGCGGGGGCATTCCTACGAGCAGTACTTC
J: TRBJ2-7; size: -; D: -; V: TRBV30; CDR3: CAWSFRLTYEQYF; DNA: TGTGCCTGGAGTTTCAGGCTTACCTACGAGCAGTACTTC
J: TRBJ2-3; size: -; D: TRBD2; V: TRBV11-3; CDR3: CASSTQSGRATDTQYF; DNA: TGTGCCAGCAGCACTCAAAGCGGGAGGGCCACAGATACGCAGTATTTT
J: TRBJ2-7; size: -; D: -; V: TRBV6-6; CDR3: CASSYSTGLEQYF; DNA: TGTGCCAGCAGTTACTCGACTGGGCTGGAGCAGTACTTC
J: TRBJ2-3; size: -; D: TRBD1; V: TRBV7-3; CDR3: CASSDRGVTDTQYF; DNA: TGTGCCAGCAGCGACAGGGGGGTCACAGATACGCAGTATTTT
J: TRBJ1-1; size: -; D: TRBD1; V: TRBV7-9; CDR3: CASSYPGGRNTEAFF; DNA: TGTGCCAGCAGCTACCCAGGGGGACGGAACACTGAAGCTTTCTTT
J: TRBJ2-1; size: once; D: TRBD2; V: TRBV27; CDR3: CASIPSGGYNEQFF; DNA: TGTGCCAGCATCCCTAGCGGGGGGTACAATGAGCAGTTCTTC
J: TRBJ1-1; size: once; D: -; V: TRBV15; CDR3: CATSFGGLGAEAFF; DNA: TGTGCCACCAGTTTCGGGGGCCTGGGTGCTGAAGCTTTCTTT
J: TRBJ1-5; size: -; D: -; V: TRBV5-6; CDR3: CASSLYQVNQPQHF; DNA: TGTGCCAGCAGCTTGTATCAGGTCAATCAGCCCCAGCATTTT
J: TRBJ2-5; size: -; D: -; V: TRBV28; CDR3: CASSLEEETQYF; DNA: TGTGCCAGCAGTTTGGAGGAGGAGACCCAGTACTTC
J: TRBJ1-4; size: -; D: -; V: TRBV5-1; CDR3: CASSAASTNEKLFF; DNA: TGCGCCAGCAGCGCAGCTAGTACTAATGAAAAACTGTTTTTT
J: TRBJ2-1; size: -; D: -; V: TRBV7-8; CDR3: CASSSGYLGNEQFF; DNA: TGTGCCAGCAGCTCGGGATATTTGGGTAATGAGCAGTTCTTC
J: TRBJ1-2; size: once; D: -; V: TRBV13; CDR3: CASSIGSDYGYTF; DNA: TGTGCCAGCAGCATAGGTTCGGACTATGGCTACACCTTC
J: TRBJ2-3; size: -; D: -; V: TRBV4-1; CDR3: CASSQGQFTDTQYF; DNA: TGCGCCAGCAGCCAAGGACAGTTCACAGATACGCAGTATTTT
J: TRBJ1-1; size: -; D: TRBD1; V: TRBV11-3; CDR3: CASSHGTVAEAFF; DNA: TGTGCCAGCAGCCACGGGACAGTGGCTGAAGCTTTCTTT
J: TRBJ1-1; size: few; D: -; V: TRBV6-5; CDR3: CASSSLNQGGRAFF; DNA: TGTGCCAGCAGTTCACTAAACCAAGGAGGAAGAGCTTTCTTT
J: TRBJ2-6; size: -; D: -; V: TRBV28; CDR3: CASSNGWSGANVLTF; DNA: TGTGCCAGCAGCAATGGTTGGTCTGGGGCCAACGTCCTGACTTTC
J: TRBJ1-3; size: -; D: -; V: TRBV5-6; CDR3: CASSYGFVSGNTIYF; DNA: TGTGCCAGCAGTTATGGATTCGTCTCTGGAAACACCATATATTTT
J: TRBJ2-7; size: -; D: -; V: TRBV11-2; CDR3: CASSLVGEQYF; DNA: TGTGCCAGCAGCTTAGTAGGCGAGCAGTACTTC
J: TRBJ2-7; size: -; D: TRBD1; V: TRBV7-9; CDR3: CASRSNRGLSEQYF; DNA: TGTGCCAGCAGGTCGAACAGGGGGCTTAGCGAGCAGTACTTC
J: TRBJ2-1; size: -; D: -; V: TRBV4-3; CDR3: CASSQDRSGPRLYNEQFF; DNA: TGCGCCAGCAGCCAAGATCGGTCGGGGCCCAGACTTTACAATGAGCAGTTCTTC
J: TRBJ1-5; size: -; D: -; V: TRBV7-9; CDR3: CASSLQGQPQHF; DNA: TGTGCCAGCAGCTTACAGGGGCAGCCCCAGCATTTT
J: TRBJ2-5; size: -; D: TRBD2; V: TRBV30; CDR3: CAWGLAGGTETQYF; DNA: TGTGCCTGGGGACTAGCGGGAGGGACGGAGACCCAGTACTTC
J: TRBJ2-1; size: -; D: -; V: TRBV4-1; CDR3: CASSQGGRGRYNEQFF; DNA: TGCGCCAGCAGCCAAGGAGGCAGGGGCAGGTACAATGAGCAGTTCTTC
J: TRBJ1-5; size: -; D: -; V: TRBV4-1; CDR3: CASSQQKDSFNQPQHF; DNA: TGCGCCAGCAGCCAACAAAAGGACAGTTTCAATCAGCCCCAGCATTTT
J: TRBJ2-2; size: -; D: -; V: TRBV25-1; CDR3: CASSDPELDSGELFF; DNA: TGTGCCAGCAGTGACCCCGAACTAGATTCCGGGGAGCTGTTTTTT
J: TRBJ2-1; size: -; D: -; V: TRBV9; CDR3: CASSVDGTYNEQFF; DNA: TGTGCCAGCAGCGTAGACGGGACTTACAATGAGCAGTTCTTC